What follows are 20 T cell receptor beta chains derived from one specimen sequenced in a study of technical replicates of blood from several donors. Assay: immunoSEQ multiplex PCR; the TCRdb copy retains only in-frame clones and omits some. This sample has around 50,000 clones, with about 96% found just once. Sequencing was performed on T cells isolated from PBMCs. Receptor source: a human donor in good health.

This chain connects TRBV6-6 to TRBJ2-1; 7 bases are a match to TRBD1. The CDR3 loop spans 13 amino acids. Looked up from germline, CDR1 is MNHNY and CDR2 is SVGAGI (reference sequence). Unmatched junction bases numbered 5, after V lost 6 bases and J lost 6 bases. The CDR3 DNA reads as TGTGCCAGCAGCTCCGGACAGGCCAATGAGCAGTTCTTC. Protein product: CASSSGQANEQFF.

This chain's CDR3 is CASILPGLAGEGPGEQYF. The CDR3 DNA follows: TGTGCCAGCATCCTCCCGGGACTAGCGGGAGAAGGCCCGGGGGAGCAGTACTTC. This chain joins TRBV7-9 and TRBJ2-7; 14 bases map to TRBD2. CDR3 length: 18 residues. CDR1 is SEHNR and CDR2 is FQNEAQ in the germline V gene (reference sequence). The V segment lost 7 bases and the J segment 7 bases; nucleotides outside the gene matches: 18. Filled out from reference TRBV7-9 and TRBJ2-7, the complete variable domain reads DTGVSQNPRHKITKRGQNVTFRCDPISEHNRLYWYRQTLGQGPEFLTYFQNEAQLEKSRLLSDRFSAERPKGSFSTLEIQRTEQGDSAMYLCASILPGLAGEGPGEQYFGPGTRLTVT.

The chain links TRBV21-1 to TRBJ1-5; TRBD1, as called in the table, went unchecked against the DNA. TRBV21-1 counts as a pseudogene. The CDR3 runs to 14 residues. The CDR3 bases are TGTGCCAGCAGCAAAGAGACAGGGTCATGGGGCCAGCATTTT. Its translation: CASSKETGSWGQHF.

The chain recombines TRBV28 with TRBJ2-7; D unresolved. V shed 1 base and J shed 3 bases, with 13 bases lying between them. Germline V gives CDR1 MDHEN, CDR2 SYDVKM. The CDR3 consists of 15 residues. CDR3 amino acids: CASSLSYVTRYEQYF. CDR3 coding DNA: TGTGCCAGCAGTTTATCCTACGTAACCCGCTACGAGCAGTACTTC.

The chain couples TRBV10-1 to TRBJ1-5, with D hard to call. Germline loops: CDR1 WNHNN, CDR2 SYGVQD (reference sequence). Trimming took 5 bases from V and 4 from J, leaving 9 bases between them. CDR3 length equals 13 residues. CDR3 sequence: CASSSTPNQPQHF. As DNA, the CDR3 is TGCGCCAGCAGTAGCACGCCTAATCAGCCCCAGCATTTT.

This clone was counted a single time. CDR3 sequence reads: CASSFREGAGNTIYF. In DNA form, the CDR3 reads TGTGCCAGCAGCTTCAGGGAGGGAGCTGGAAACACCATATATTTT. The rearrangement links TRBV11-2 to TRBJ1-3; D perhaps matches TRBD1 (5 bases). Trimming removed 3 bases at V and 2 bases at J, with 11 bases between. Germline V gives CDR1 SGHAT, CDR2 FQNNGV. The CDR3 covers 15 residues.

The V and J genes are TRBV4-1 and TRBJ2-7, with TRBD1 matching 8 bases. The length of the CDR3 is 17 residues. The junction had 13 bases not matched to a gene; V was cut back by 4 bases and J by 2 bases. Germline CDR1 and CDR2: MGHRA and YSYEKL. CDR3 amino acids: CASSRIQTGDGTYEQYF. As DNA, the CDR3 is TGCGCCAGCAGCCGTATTCAGACAGGGGACGGAACCTACGAGCAGTACTTC.

The chain is built from TRBV7-9 and TRBJ2-5; D is unclear. Germline V gene sequence: CDR1 SEHNR, CDR2 FQNEAQ (reference sequence). Trimming removed 2 bases at V and 5 bases at J, with 6 bases between. This CDR3 is built from 12 residues. CDR3 nucleotide sequence: TGTGCCAGCAGCTTAATCGAGGAGACCCAGTACTTC. Translated, it gives CASSLIEETQYF.

The rearrangement uses TRBV2 and TRBJ1-2; no clear D. Germline V gives CDR1 SNHLY, CDR2 FYNNEI. This CDR3 region has 13 residues. Between the trimmed V and J ends, which lost 6 bases and 2 bases, there was a span of 10 bases. CDR3 DNA sequence: TGTGCCAGCAGCAGTGATTTGAACTATGGCTACACCTTC. This sequence encodes CASSSDLNYGYTF. The whole variable domain, filled in from reference TRBV2 and TRBJ1-2, reads EPEVTQTPSHQVTQMGQEVILRCVPISNHLYFYWYRQILGQKVEFLVSFYNNEISEKSEIFDDQFSVERPDGSNFTLKIRSTKLEDSAMYFCASSSDLNYGYTFGSGTRLTVV.

The chain links TRBV9 to TRBJ2-7, with 7 bases that match TRBD1. Germline V gene lookup returns CDR1 SGDLS and CDR2 YYNGEE. This CDR3 contains 14 residues. The ends lost 1 base at V and 5 bases at J; junction bases unmatched: 6. CDR3 residues: CASSVWGTVDEQYF. The CDR3 DNA reads as TGTGCCAGCAGCGTATGGGGGACAGTCGACGAGCAGTACTTC.

This clone is a singleton in its sample. The chain uses TRBV11-2 and TRBJ2-7; 7 bases agree with TRBD1. Germline-derived CDR1 and CDR2 are SGHAT and FQNNGV. The CDR3 loop spans 13 amino acids. The junction had 7 bases not matched to a gene; V was cut back by 7 bases and J by 4 bases. The CDR3 DNA sequence: TGTGCCAGCATAGGGGGCAGGTCGTACGAGCAGTACTTC. Translating gives CASIGGRSYEQYF. The variable domain in full, completed from reference TRBV11-2 and TRBJ2-7, reads EAGVAQSPRYKIIEKRQSVAFWCNPISGHATLYWYQQILGQGPKLLIQFQNNGVVDDSQLPKDRFSAERLKGVDSTLKIQPAKLEDSAVYLCASIGGRSYEQYFGPGTRLTVT.

Written as DNA, the CDR3 is TGTGCCAGCAGCGTAGTAGGGGGAGAGACCCAGTACTTC. This codes for CASSVVGGETQYF. V usage is TRBV9 and J usage is TRBJ2-5; D possibly corresponds to TRBD1 (6 bases). Germline assignment: CDR1 SGDLS and CDR2 YYNGEE. The germline V and J ends were trimmed by 0 bases and 4 bases, with 7 bases remaining between them. This CDR3 region has 13 residues.

The chain combines TRBV6-1 with TRBJ1-4; a possible D gene is TRBD1 (6 bases). V shed 2 bases and J shed 7 bases, with 14 bases lying between them. Germline V lookup: CDR1 MNHNS, CDR2 SASEGT. This CDR3 spans 15 amino acids. DNA of the CDR3: TGTGCCAGCAGTGAAACCCAGGGGATCGGTGAAAAACTGTTTTTT. Amino acid sequence: CASSETQGIGEKLFF.

This sequence joins TRBV7-6 and TRBJ1-1; unclear D gene. The CDR3 sequence is 14 residues long. V was clipped by 4 bases and J by 3 bases, with 12 bases between them. Germline CDR1 reads SGHVS; CDR2 reads FNYEAQ. The CDR3 reads CASSSRQVHTEAFF. CDR3 nucleotides: TGTGCCAGCAGCTCTCGACAAGTGCACACTGAAGCTTTCTTT.

The genes are TRBV6-5 and TRBJ1-4; 8 bases are a match to TRBD1. V lost 6 bases, J lost 2 bases, and 2 bases stayed unmatched. The CDR3 spans 14 residues. Germline CDR1 MNHEY, CDR2 SVGAGI. CDR3 DNA: TGTGCCAGCAGCCGGGACAGGACTAATGAAAAACTGTTTTTT. This encodes CASSRDRTNEKLFF.

The chain employs TRBV20-1 and TRBJ2-3, with a tentative D call TRBD2 (5 bases). Trimming took 3 bases from V and 12 from J, leaving 13 bases between them. CDR3 length: 11 residues. In germline, CDR1 is DFQATT, CDR2 SNEGSKA (reference sequence). This chain's CDR3 is CSASWETFQYF. CDR3 bases: TGCAGTGCTAGCTGGGAGACCTTTCAGTATTTT.

The rearrangement links TRBV5-5 to TRBJ1-2, with 7 bases that match TRBD1. CDR1 SGHKS and CDR2 YYEKEE come from the germline V gene (reference sequence). The V segment lost 0 bases and the J segment 4 bases; nucleotides outside the gene matches: 3. The CDR3 has 14 residues. CDR3 residues: CASSLGGQTYGYTF. The CDR3 bases are TGTGCCAGCAGCTTGGGGGGACAGACCTATGGCTACACCTTC.

The chain has TRBV4-1 and TRBJ2-2, with D unclear. The CDR3 is 13 amino acids. Germline V gene data show CDR1 as MGHRA and CDR2 as YSYEKL. V was clipped by 1 base and J by 3 bases, with 3 bases between them. The CDR3: CASSQVYTGELFF. In nucleotides, the CDR3 is TGCGCCAGCAGCCAAGTCTACACCGGGGAGCTGTTTTTT.

V gene TRBV6-1 combines with J gene TRBJ1-1, with no clear D. The germline V gene has CDR1 MNHNS and CDR2 SASEGT. This CDR3 has 13 amino acids. The ends were cut back, 8 bases at V and 1 base at J, with 11 bases in the middle. Here the CDR3 DNA reads TGTGCCAGCGCCCGACACCCGAACACTGAAGCTTTCTTT. Its protein product is CASARHPNTEAFF.

The rearrangement uses TRBV19 and TRBJ2-1; 10 bases fit TRBD1. The germline V gene has CDR1 LNHDA and CDR2 SQIVND (reference sequence). With 3 bases clipped from V and 2 bases from J, the junction kept 4 bases outside the gene matches. This CDR3 spans 16 amino acids. DNA for the CDR3: TGTGCCAGTAGTATGGGGACAGGGGTGACCTACAATGAGCAGTTCTTC. Protein product: CASSMGTGVTYNEQFF.